One and the same sample provided the 4 T cell receptor beta chains below, sequenced in a study of T cell changes during pregnancy in multiple sclerosis. Profiling relied on immunoSEQ multiplex PCR, and the TCRdb table lists in-frame clones only, not all of them. This repertoire shows 85,000 to 90,000 clones, about 93% found once; its top ten account for approximately 1.7%. Sequences were derived from peripheral blood, sampled after pregnancy. The receptors originated from a female donor in good health, enrolled as a control in a pregnancy study.

The chain is built from TRBV28 and TRBJ2-1; the match to TRBD1 covers 8 bases. After removal of 6 bases from V and 8 bases from J, the junction contained 3 bases not matched to a gene. This CDR3 region has 12 residues. Germline CDR1 MDHEN, CDR2 SYDVKM. The CDR3 loop reads CASRETGDEQFF. The CDR3 bases are TGTGCCAGCAGGGAGACAGGGGATGAGCAGTTCTTC.

This chain links TRBV18 with TRBJ1-4; tentative D call: TRBD1 (6 bases). The V end lost 0 bases, the J end lost 8 bases, and 13 bases lay between the germline ends. The CDR3 extends over 15 amino acids. Germline V gives CDR1 KGHSH, CDR2 LQKENI. The CDR3, as DNA: TGTGCCAGCTCACCACCGTCACAGGGTGACGAAAAACTGTTTTTT. The encoded protein is CASSPPSQGDEKLFF.

V gene TRBV2 combines with J gene TRBJ2-2; 9 bases are shared with TRBD1. V trimming: 3 bases; J trimming: 5 bases; junction bases outside the gene matches: 7. Germline CDR1 SNHLY, CDR2 FYNNEI. This CDR3 spans 16 amino acids. The CDR3 DNA reads as TGTGCCAGCAGTGAGCTCGGGACAGGGAGAACCGGGGAGCTGTTTTTT. It translates to CASSELGTGRTGELFF. Filled out from reference TRBV2 and TRBJ2-2, the complete variable domain reads EPEVTQTPSHQVTQMGQEVILRCVPISNHLYFYWYRQILGQKVEFLVSFYNNEISEKSEIFDDQFSVERPDGSNFTLKIRSTKLEDSAMYFCASSELGTGRTGELFFGEGSRLTVL.

CDR3 residues: CASSSQPNYGYTF. The CDR3 bases are TGTGCCAGCAGTTCACAGCCTAACTATGGCTACACCTTC. V is TRBV27 and J is TRBJ1-2; D remains ambiguous. CDR1 is MNHEY and CDR2 is SMNVEV in the germline V gene (reference sequence). The CDR3 length is 13 residues. V dropped 4 bases and J dropped 0 bases, with 6 bases sitting between them.